This T cell receptor (beta chain) comes out of a study of breast tumors, draining lymph nodes, adjacent tissues. Overall study results and limits: Tumor TCR diversity was below lymph nodes but above nontumor tissue.

This clonotype was recorded many times. The antigen remains undetermined. Germline CDR1 ENHRY, CDR2 SYGVKD. The CDR3 covers 16 residues. The ends were cut back, 5 bases at V and 0 bases at J, with 14 bases in the middle. The lymph nodes were axillary draining lymph nodes from breast cancer patients. TCRdb re-called the multiplex PCR reads through MiXCR, storing one row per CDR3 protein. The sample holds 200,000 to 250,000 distinct CDR3 sequences, less than 45% seen once. This chain connects TRBV10-3 to TRBJ2-1; D not resolved. The clonotype comes from a female donor with breast cancer. Some clones in this sample may be carry-over from other donors' samples. Sequencing was performed on axillary lymph node tissue. The CDR3 is CAISPGQTSSYNEQFF. The CDR3 DNA reads as TGTGCCATCAGTCCTGGGCAAACGAGCTCCTACAATGAGCAGTTCTTC.